The clone carrying this TCR beta chain was recorded at least ten times. Its antigen is unidentified. The source of the sample is a study of human T cells and chemical hapten exposure. Study-wide findings and caveats: Expanded TCRs created a significantly greater count of big CDR3 similarity clusters than controls did.

The CDR3 length is 14 residues. Trimming took off 0 bases at V and 5 bases at J, with 10 bases between the two ends. Germline lookup yields CDR1 SEHNR and CDR2 FQNEAQ (reference sequence). TCRdb reprocessed the RACE reads via MiXCR and lists one record per CDR3 protein. The profile shows 65,000 to 100,000 distinct CDR3 sequences, more than 6.5% of them singletons. Noted time point: patch test 2, 6 weeks after DPC sensitization. Treatment here: therapeutic diphenylcyclopropenone sensitization with weekly scalp DPC. This material consisted of whole blood, taken in connection with sensitization to the hapten diphenylcyclopropenone (DPC). The chain uses TRBV7-9 and TRBJ2-5; D may correspond to TRBD1 or TRBD2 (6 bases each). The source is a woman under 40 with alopecia areata. Some clones in this sample may be carry-over from other donors' samples. The DNA for the CDR3 is TGTGCCAGCAGCTTAGCAAGGGGGGCGGAGACCCAGTACTTC. Amino acids: CASSLARGAETQYF. The full variable domain, its missing parts supplied by reference TRBV7-9 and TRBJ2-5, is DTGVSQNPRHKITKRGQNVTFRCDPISEHNRLYWYRQTLGQGPEFLTYFQNEAQLEKSRLLSDRFSAERPKGSFSTLEIQRTEQGDSAMYLCASSLARGAETQYFGPGTRLLVL.